This T cell receptor (beta chain) comes out of a study of T cells in Graves' hyperthyroidism and ophthalmopathy. The study's findings and limits: Separating ophthalmopathy from stable hyperthyroidism was achieved by a 13 V-J model.

TCR beta CDR3 regions were amplified from RNA. The HTBI primer set served for first-round RT-PCR of the TCR CDR3. TCRdb reprocessed the multiplex PCR reads via MiXCR and lists one record per CDR3 protein. Of some 490,000 distinct CDR3 sequences listed, 20% to 25% were seen once; the top ten hold about 53%. This clonotype was detected only a few times. As yet, its antigen is unknown. Patients affected by ophthalmopathy presented a Clinical Activity Score of at least 3, a NOSPECS grade of at least 4, and disease duration below 3 months. Thyroid ultrasound and orbital computed tomography, with clinical symptoms and serum thyroxine and TRAb, informed diagnoses. The sequence derives from a woman between 65 and 79 years old with Graves' ophthalmopathy. Material: blood.

The CDR3 DNA reads TGCGCCAGCAGCTTTGGCCGGGGGGCCTCGTACGAGCAGTACTTC. It yields the protein CASSFGRGASYEQYF. This sequence joins TRBV5-1 and TRBJ2-7; tentatively, D is TRBD2 (7 bases). Germline V gene sequence: CDR1 SGHRS, CDR2 YFSETQ. V lost 2 bases to trimming and J lost 4 bases, with 16 bases between them. This CDR3 has 15 residues.